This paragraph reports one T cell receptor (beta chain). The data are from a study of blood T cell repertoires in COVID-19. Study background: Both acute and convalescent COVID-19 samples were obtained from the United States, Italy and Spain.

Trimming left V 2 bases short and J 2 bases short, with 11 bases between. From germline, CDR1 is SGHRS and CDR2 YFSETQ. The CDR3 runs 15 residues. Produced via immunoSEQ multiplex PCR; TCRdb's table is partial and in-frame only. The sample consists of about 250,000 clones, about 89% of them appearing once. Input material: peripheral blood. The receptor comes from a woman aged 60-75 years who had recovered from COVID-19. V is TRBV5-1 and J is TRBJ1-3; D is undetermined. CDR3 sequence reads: CASSLRLDAGNTIYF. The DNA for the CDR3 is TGCGCCAGCAGCTTAAGACTGGATGCTGGAAACACCATATATTTT.